These 27 T cell receptor beta chains originate from one sample sequenced in a study of CD8+ T cells in alopecia areata. Investigators isolated RNA and reverse transcribed it into cDNA to act as the sequencing template. Using immunoSEQ multiplex PCR, the repertoire was profiled, and TCRdb retains in-frame clones only, with some absent. The sample lists approximately 210,000 clones, under 80% occurring once. Specified treatment: oral pan-JAK inhibitor, 5-10 mg twice daily. Sequencing used CD4+ T cells sorted from blood, obtained between weeks 47 and 50, from a patient treated with tofacitinib. These receptors originate from a human donor with alopecia areata.

The chain links TRBV29-1 to TRBJ1-2, with TRBD1 matching over 7 bases. CDR3 length: 14 amino acids. Looked up from germline, CDR1 is SQVTM and CDR2 is ANQGSEA. The V segment lost 3 bases and the J segment 4 bases; nucleotides outside the gene matches: 8. CDR3 region: CSVDLAGQVYGYTF. The CDR3 bases are TGCAGCGTTGATTTGGCTGGACAGGTCTATGGCTACACCTTC.

There are a few counts of this clone. The rearrangement links TRBV29-1 to TRBJ2-7; D not certain. The V end was cut by 7 bases, the J end by 2 bases, with 15 bases between. The CDR3 sequence is 13 residues long. CDR1 is SQVTM and CDR2 is ANQGSEA in the germline V gene. The DNA of the CDR3 is TGCAGCGCCGAAGAGGACGTAACCTACGAGCAGTACTTC. Its translation is CSAEEDVTYEQYF.

In nucleotides, the CDR3 is TGTGCCAGCTTCTCACACTTGACTGAAGCTTTCTTT. It is translated as CASFSHLTEAFF. V and J are TRBV25-1 and TRBJ1-1, with D uncertain. This CDR3 spans 12 amino acids. Trimming stripped 8 bases from V and 5 bases from J, with 12 bases between. Germline V gives CDR1 MGHDK, CDR2 SYGVNS.

The chain couples TRBV19 to TRBJ2-5, with no clear D. The germline CDR1 and CDR2 sequences are LNHDA and SQIVND (reference sequence). V lost 1 base and J lost 4, with 10 bases in between. The CDR3 covers 14 residues. The CDR3 nucleotides are TGTGCCAGTAGTATAGCCCACGGATCAGAGACCCAGTACTTC. Its translation: CASSIAHGSETQYF.

The rearrangement uses TRBV18 and TRBJ1-1; TRBD1 matches at 9 bases. Germline CDR1 reads KGHSH; CDR2 reads LQKENI. V dropped 3 bases and J dropped 7; count of bases not matched to a gene: 3. The CDR3 is made up of 13 amino acids. The chain's CDR3 is CASSPRTGDEAFF. CDR3 sequence (DNA): TGTGCCAGCTCACCGCGGACAGGGGATGAAGCTTTCTTT.

The genes are TRBV6-5 and TRBJ1-2; 8 bases fit TRBD1. In germline, CDR1 is MNHEY, CDR2 SVGAGI. V gave up 2 bases and J gave up 6 bases; unmatched junction bases: 5. This CDR3 spans 14 amino acids. In nucleotides, the CDR3 is TGTGCCAGCAGTTACACTATGACAGGGGATGGCTACACCTTC. Translating gives CASSYTMTGDGYTF.

The CDR3 reads CSVEVMTGQPSGGYGYTF. In DNA, the CDR3 is TGCAGCGTTGAAGTTATGACAGGACAACCTTCCGGGGGCTATGGCTACACCTTC. J is TRBJ1-2 and V is TRBV29-1, with a weak D call TRBD1 (6 bases). V was clipped by 1 base and J by 4 bases, with 25 bases between them. The CDR3 is 18 amino acids. Germline V gene data show CDR1 as SQVTM and CDR2 as ANQGSEA.

The rearrangement uses TRBV30 and TRBJ2-3, with 10 bases matching TRBD1. The CDR3 spans 15 residues. From germline, CDR1 is GTSNPN and CDR2 SVGIG (reference sequence). Unmatched junction bases numbered 3, after V lost 0 bases and J lost 3 bases. The CDR3 loop reads CAWSVMGQGTDTQYF. The DNA for the CDR3 is TGTGCCTGGAGTGTAATGGGACAGGGGACAGATACGCAGTATTTT.

The chain employs TRBV10-3 and TRBJ1-4; D may be TRBD1 (6 bases). V was pared by 10 bases and J by 6 bases, with 15 bases between. The germline gives CDR1 ENHRY, CDR2 SYGVKD. The CDR3 is made up of 13 amino acids. In DNA, the CDR3 is TGTGCCACCACCAGGGGTCGAGATGAAAAACTGTTTTTT. Residues: CATTRGRDEKLFF.

This clone has just a few counts. The rearrangement links TRBV10-3 to TRBJ1-2; possible D gene TRBD1, 5 bases. Trimming removed 2 bases at V and 2 bases at J, with 12 bases between. The CDR3 has 15 amino acids. The germline CDR1 and CDR2 sequences are ENHRY and SYGVKD. As DNA, the CDR3 is TGTGCCATCAGTGAGGTAGGGGAATGGAACTATGGCTACACCTTC. Amino acid sequence: CAISEVGEWNYGYTF.

The rearrangement links TRBV30 to TRBJ1-2; 9 nucleotides agree with TRBD1. V lost 3 bases, J lost 2 bases, and 10 bases stayed unmatched. The CDR3 sequence is 16 residues long. Germline CDR1 reads GTSNPN; CDR2 reads SVGIG (reference sequence). The CDR3 reads CAWRSPPGQGNYGYTF. Written as DNA, the CDR3 is TGTGCCTGGAGATCACCACCGGGACAGGGAAACTATGGCTACACCTTC.

The CDR3 DNA is TGTGCCAGCACTGTCCCCTCCGGGACTTTAGACTTGAACACTGAAGCTTTCTTT. It codes for CASTVPSGTLDLNTEAFF. This sequence joins TRBV2 and TRBJ1-1, with D perhaps TRBD1 (5 bases). Germline CDR1 reads SNHLY; CDR2 reads FYNNEI. CDR3 size: 18 residues. V lost 7 bases to trimming and J lost 0 bases, with 24 bases between them.

This rearrangement joins TRBV29-1 to TRBJ1-1; possibly TRBD1 for D (5 bases). V gave up 5 bases and J gave up 1 base, with 17 bases separating them. CDR3 size: 15 residues. Germline V gene lookup returns CDR1 SQVTM and CDR2 ANQGSEA. CDR3 sequence: CSVTPSRVGNTEAFF. The CDR3 DNA reads TGCAGCGTTACCCCGTCCAGGGTTGGGAACACTGAAGCTTTCTTT.

V and J are TRBV27 and TRBJ1-6; D remains unclear. V was clipped by 1 base and J by 0 bases, with 10 bases between them. The CDR3 runs to 17 residues. Germline CDR1 is MNHEY and CDR2 is SMNVEV (reference sequence). The CDR3 spells CASSLLRSSSYNSPLHF. The CDR3 nucleotides are TGTGCCAGCAGTTTATTACGTTCGAGCTCCTATAATTCACCCCTCCACTTT.

The DNA of the CDR3 is TGTGCCAGCACCCTAGACAGTTTCGGTAACTATGGCTACACCTTC. Its protein is CASTLDSFGNYGYTF. J is TRBJ1-2 and V is TRBV2; TRBD1 might be the D (5 bases). The CDR3 sequence is 15 residues long. Per the germline V gene, CDR1 is SNHLY and CDR2 is FYNNEI. The V and J ends lost 7 bases and 1 base respectively, with 16 bases between them.

The V gene is TRBV30, the J gene TRBJ1-1, with 7 bases aligning to TRBD1. From germline, CDR1 is GTSNPN and CDR2 SVGIG (reference sequence). The CDR3 is 12 residues long. V dropped 2 bases and J dropped 4; count of bases not matched to a gene: 1. The chain's CDR3 is CAWSSGGTEAFF. In DNA, the CDR3 is TGTGCCTGGAGTTCAGGGGGCACTGAAGCTTTCTTT.

The chain joins TRBV15 to TRBJ2-5, with 7 bases identical to TRBD1. V lost 6 bases, J lost 4 bases, and 8 bases stayed unmatched. There are 14 residues in the CDR3. Germline V CDR1 and CDR2: LNHNV, YYDKDF (reference sequence). The CDR3 loop is CATSRQGRGETQYF. The CDR3 bases are TGTGCCACCAGTAGACAGGGACGGGGAGAGACCCAGTACTTC. Combining the CDR3 with reference TRBV15 and TRBJ2-5 gives the whole variable domain DAMVIQNPRYQVTQFGKPVTLSCSQTLNHNVMYWYQQKSSQAPKLLFHYYDKDFNNEADTPDNFQSRRPNTSFCFLDIRSPGLGDTAMYLCATSRQGRGETQYFGPGTRLLVL.

The rearrangement joins TRBV11-2 to TRBJ2-1; D is perhaps TRBD2 (6 bases). The CDR3 spans 14 residues. The germline V gene encodes CDR1 SGHAT and CDR2 FQNNGV. Trimming took 4 bases from V and 4 from J, leaving 11 bases between them. CDR3 sequence (DNA): TGTGCCAGCAGCTCCGGACTAACATACAATGAGCAGTTCTTC. It yields the protein CASSSGLTYNEQFF.

This rearrangement joins TRBV29-1 to TRBJ2-5; perhaps D is TRBD1 or TRBD2 (5 bases each). The CDR3 spans 11 residues. Germline V gene lookup returns CDR1 SQVTM and CDR2 ANQGSEA. V dropped 7 bases and J dropped 5 bases, with 11 bases sitting between them. The chain's CDR3 is CSAQEGETQYF. The DNA for the CDR3 is TGCAGCGCCCAAGAGGGGGAGACCCAGTACTTC.

This rearrangement joins TRBV7-2 to TRBJ2-3; 12 bases agree with TRBD1. The CDR3 is 15 amino acids. J lost 6 bases, V lost 5 bases, and 6 bases had no gene match. Germline loops: CDR1 SGHTA, CDR2 FQGNSA. In DNA, the CDR3 is TGTGCCAGCAGCCCTCTGGGACAGGGGGCGGATACGCAGTATTTT. Residues: CASSPLGQGADTQYF.

The rearrangement uses TRBV2 and TRBJ2-5; no clear D. The CDR3 covers 13 residues. With 7 bases removed from V and 5 bases from J, the gap between germline ends came to 14 bases. From germline, CDR1 is SNHLY and CDR2 FYNNEI. The CDR3 sequence is CASNSGLGETQYF. The CDR3, as DNA: TGTGCCAGCAATAGTGGGCTGGGGGAGACCCAGTACTTC.

This chain joins TRBV4-1 and TRBJ1-1; 7 bases fit TRBD1. The V gene's germline CDR1 is MGHRA and CDR2 YSYEKL. V lost 3 bases to trimming and J lost 4 bases; unmatched junction nucleotides: 5. The CDR3 runs 14 residues. CDR3 nucleotides: TGCGCCAGCAGCCAGTATGGGACAGTCACTGAAGCTTTCTTT. It is translated as CASSQYGTVTEAFF.

In DNA, the CDR3 is TGTGCCTGGAGTGTAGGGTTCGCCCAGCTGGGCCACTATGGCTACACCTTC. This sequence encodes CAWSVGFAQLGHYGYTF. V is TRBV30 and J is TRBJ1-2; D is uncertain. CDR1 and CDR2 (germline): GTSNPN, SVGIG (reference sequence). V was clipped by 0 bases and J by 3 bases, with 20 bases between them. CDR3 length: 17 amino acids. The variable domain in full, completed from reference TRBV30 and TRBJ1-2, reads SQTIHQWPATLVQPVGSPLSLECTVEGTSNPNLYWYRQAAGRGLQLLFYSVGIGQISSEVPQNLSASRPQDRQFILSSKKLLLSDSGFYLCAWSVGFAQLGHYGYTFGSGTRLTVV.

The rearrangement joins TRBV27 to TRBJ2-5; a weak D match, TRBD2 (6 bases). The CDR3 is 17 amino acids. V was pared by 1 base and J by 0 bases, with 15 bases between. From germline, CDR1 is MNHEY and CDR2 SMNVEV (reference sequence). Here the CDR3 reads CASSLYGGTEHQETQYF. DNA for the CDR3: TGTGCCAGCAGTTTATATGGGGGGACTGAGCACCAAGAGACCCAGTACTTC.

This chain connects TRBV19 to TRBJ1-5, with no clear D. This CDR3 contains 13 residues. V was pared by 5 bases and J by 2 bases, with 7 bases between. The germline V gene has CDR1 LNHDA and CDR2 SQIVND (reference sequence). CDR3 in amino acids: CASSPWGNQPQHF. DNA for the CDR3: TGTGCCAGTAGTCCATGGGGCAATCAGCCCCAGCATTTT.

Worth noting for this clone: Other nucleotide sequences from this sample produce the same CDR3. The chain links TRBV20-1 to TRBJ1-1; D is undetermined. V dropped 5 bases and J dropped 2 bases, with 3 bases sitting between them. From germline, CDR1 is DFQATT and CDR2 SNEGSKA (reference sequence). CDR3 length: 10 residues. Written as DNA, the CDR3 is TGCAGTGCTGGCAACACTGAAGCTTTCTTT. Its protein is CSAGNTEAFF.

The chain joins TRBV11-2 to TRBJ1-2, with D maybe TRBD1 (5 bases). The V gene lost 7 bases and the J gene lost 3 bases, with 18 bases spanning the gap. Germline CDR1 SGHAT, CDR2 FQNNGV. The length of the CDR3 is 15 residues. The CDR3 spells CASTRRQGLDYGYTF. The CDR3 nucleotides are TGTGCCAGCACCAGGCGCCAGGGCCTGGACTATGGCTACACCTTC.